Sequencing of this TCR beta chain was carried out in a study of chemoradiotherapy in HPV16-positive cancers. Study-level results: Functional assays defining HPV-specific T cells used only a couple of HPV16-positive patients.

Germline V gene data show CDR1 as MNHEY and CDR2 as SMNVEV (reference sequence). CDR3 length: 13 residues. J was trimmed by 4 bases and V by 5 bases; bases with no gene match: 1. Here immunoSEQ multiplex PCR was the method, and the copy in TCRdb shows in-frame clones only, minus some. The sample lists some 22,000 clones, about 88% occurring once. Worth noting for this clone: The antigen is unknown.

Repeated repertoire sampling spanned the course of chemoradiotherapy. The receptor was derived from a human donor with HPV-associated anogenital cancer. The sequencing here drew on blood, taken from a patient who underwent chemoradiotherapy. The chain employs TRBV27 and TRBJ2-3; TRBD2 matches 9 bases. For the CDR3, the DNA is TGTGCCAGCAGTAGCGGGAGGCCAGATACGCAGTATTTT. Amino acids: CASSSGRPDTQYF.